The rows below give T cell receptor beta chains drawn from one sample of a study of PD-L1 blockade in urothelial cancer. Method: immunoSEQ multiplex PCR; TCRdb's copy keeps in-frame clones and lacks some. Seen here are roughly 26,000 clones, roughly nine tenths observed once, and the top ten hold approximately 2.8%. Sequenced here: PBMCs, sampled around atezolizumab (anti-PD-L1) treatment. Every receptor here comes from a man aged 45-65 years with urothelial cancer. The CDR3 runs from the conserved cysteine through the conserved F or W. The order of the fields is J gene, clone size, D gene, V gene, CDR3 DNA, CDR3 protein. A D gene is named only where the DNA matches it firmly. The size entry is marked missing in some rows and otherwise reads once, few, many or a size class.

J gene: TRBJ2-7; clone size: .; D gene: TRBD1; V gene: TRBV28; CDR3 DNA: TGTGCCAGCAGTTTATTAGGACAGGGCCCCTACGAGCAGTACTTC; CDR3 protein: CASSLLGQGPYEQYF
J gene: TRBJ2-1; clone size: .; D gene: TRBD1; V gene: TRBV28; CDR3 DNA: TGTGCCAGCAGTCAGGACAGGGGGTCGAACCAGCAGTTCTTC; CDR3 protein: CASSQDRGSNQQFF
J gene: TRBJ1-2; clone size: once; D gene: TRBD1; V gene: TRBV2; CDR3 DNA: TGTGCCTCCAACGGGGGACAGGGGGCTTCTAGGTATGGCTACACCTTC; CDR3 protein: CASNGGQGASRYGYTF
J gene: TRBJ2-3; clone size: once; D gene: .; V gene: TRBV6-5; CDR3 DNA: TGTGCCAGCAGTTACAACGGGAACACAGATACGCAGTATTTT; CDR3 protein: CASSYNGNTDTQYF
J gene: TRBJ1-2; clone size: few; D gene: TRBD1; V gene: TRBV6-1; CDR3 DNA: TGTGCCAGCAGCCTGGACAGGGGCCATTATGGCTACACCTTC; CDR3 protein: CASSLDRGHYGYTF
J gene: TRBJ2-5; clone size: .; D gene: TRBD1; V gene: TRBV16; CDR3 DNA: TGTGCCAGCAGCCACCTACGCCAGGGGGAAGAGACCCAGTACTTC; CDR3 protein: CASSHLRQGEETQYF
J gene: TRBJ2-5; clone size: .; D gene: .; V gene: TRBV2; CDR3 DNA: TGTGCCAGCAGTGCGCCAGGTTTCCAAGAGACCCAGTACTTC; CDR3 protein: CASSAPGFQETQYF
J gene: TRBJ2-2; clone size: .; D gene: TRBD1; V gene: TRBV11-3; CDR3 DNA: TGTGCCAGCAGCCCCGAGACAGGGGGCCTCGGGGAGCTGTTTTTT; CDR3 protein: CASSPETGGLGELFF
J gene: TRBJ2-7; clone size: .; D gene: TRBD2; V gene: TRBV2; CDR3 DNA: TGTGCCAGCAGAAAAACGGCGGGGGGGCGCTACGAGCAGTACTTC; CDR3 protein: CASRKTAGGRYEQYF
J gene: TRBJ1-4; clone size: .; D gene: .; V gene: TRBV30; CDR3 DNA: TGTGCCTGGAGTACCTATCAACAGGGTTGGGGAGAAAAACTGTTTTTT; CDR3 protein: CAWSTYQQGWGEKLFF
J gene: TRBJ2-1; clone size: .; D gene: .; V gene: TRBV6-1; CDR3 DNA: TGTGCCAGCACCGGTACCCCCCCCTCCTACAATGAGCAGTTCTTC; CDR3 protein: CASTGTPPSYNEQFF
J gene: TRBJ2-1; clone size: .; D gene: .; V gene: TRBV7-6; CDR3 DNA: TGTGCCAGCAGCTTATTGATGGGGGGGGGCGATGAGCAGTTCTTC; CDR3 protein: CASSLLMGGGDEQFF
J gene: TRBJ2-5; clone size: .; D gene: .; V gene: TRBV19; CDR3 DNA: TGTGCCAGTAGTACCTCAGGAAGCCTGGCCCAGTACTTC; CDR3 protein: CASSTSGSLAQYF
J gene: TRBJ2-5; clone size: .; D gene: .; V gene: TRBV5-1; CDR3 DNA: TGCGCCAGCAGCTCAGATCGGGGAAGTTGGGAGACCCAGTACTTC; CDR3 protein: CASSSDRGSWETQYF
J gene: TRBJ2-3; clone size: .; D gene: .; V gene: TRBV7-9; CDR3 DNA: TGTGCCAGCAGATTTAGAACAGATACGCAGTATTTT; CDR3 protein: CASRFRTDTQYF
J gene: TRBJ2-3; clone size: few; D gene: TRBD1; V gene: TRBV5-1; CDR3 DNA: TGCGCCAGCAGCGTCGGGACAGACAATACGCAGTATTTT; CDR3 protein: CASSVGTDNTQYF
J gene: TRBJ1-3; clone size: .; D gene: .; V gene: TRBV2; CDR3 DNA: TGTGCCAGCAGTCGGGCCGGGGTGGGGGGAAACACCATATATTTT; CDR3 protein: CASSRAGVGGNTIYF
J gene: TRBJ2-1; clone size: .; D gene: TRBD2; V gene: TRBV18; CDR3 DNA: TGTGCCAGCTCACCCGGGGGCGGGAGGGCCTGGGGTGAGCAGTTCTTC; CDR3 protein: CASSPGGGRAWGEQFF
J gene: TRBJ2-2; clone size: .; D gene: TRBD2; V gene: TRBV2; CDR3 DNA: TGTGCCAGCTCTAGCGGGGGTTCGAACACCGGGGAGCTGTTTTTT; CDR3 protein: CASSSGGSNTGELFF
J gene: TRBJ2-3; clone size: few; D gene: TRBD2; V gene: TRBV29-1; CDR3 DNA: TGCAGCGTCCTAGCGGGAGGGAACGTAGATACGCAGTATTTT; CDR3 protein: CSVLAGGNVDTQYF
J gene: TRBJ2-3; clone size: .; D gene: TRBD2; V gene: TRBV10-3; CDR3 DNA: TGTGCCATCAGTGATCAGCTGGGGGGGGAGGATACGCAGTATTTT; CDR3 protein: CAISDQLGGEDTQYF
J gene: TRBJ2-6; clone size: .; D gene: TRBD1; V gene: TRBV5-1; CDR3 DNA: TGCGCCAGCAGAAAAGACAGGGGGATGGGGGGGGCCAACGTCCTGACTTTC; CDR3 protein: CASRKDRGMGGANVLTF
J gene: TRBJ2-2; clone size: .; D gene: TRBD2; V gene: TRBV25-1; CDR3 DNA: TGTGCCAGCAGTGGCCGACCGGAACTAGCGGTGTTCGGGGAGCTGTTTTTT; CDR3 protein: CASSGRPELAVFGELFF
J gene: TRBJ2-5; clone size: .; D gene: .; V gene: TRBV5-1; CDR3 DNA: TGCGCCAGCAGCCCCCGTCTCCGGGACAACCAAGAGACCCAGTACTTC; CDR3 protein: CASSPRLRDNQETQYF
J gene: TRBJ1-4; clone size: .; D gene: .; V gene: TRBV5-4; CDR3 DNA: TGTGCCAGCAGCCCCACGTCGGGGTCTGGTAATGAAAAACTGTTTTTT; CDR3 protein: CASSPTSGSGNEKLFF
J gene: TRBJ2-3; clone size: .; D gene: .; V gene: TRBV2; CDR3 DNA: TGTGCCAGCACCCTCACCTACACAGATACGCAGTATTTT; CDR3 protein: CASTLTYTDTQYF
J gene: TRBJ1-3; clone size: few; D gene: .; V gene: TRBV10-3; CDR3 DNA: TGTGCCATCAGTGAGGCGGCTGGAAACACCATATATTTT; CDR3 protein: CAISEAAGNTIYF
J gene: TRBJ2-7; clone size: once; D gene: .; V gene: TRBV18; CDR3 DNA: TGTGCCAGCTCACCCGACAGGGGAGGGTACGAGCAGTACTTC; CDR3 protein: CASSPDRGGYEQYF
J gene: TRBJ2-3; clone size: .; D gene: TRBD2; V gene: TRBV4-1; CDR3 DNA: TGCGCCAGCAGCCAGATAGCGGGAAGTACAGATACGCAGTATTTT; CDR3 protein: CASSQIAGSTDTQYF
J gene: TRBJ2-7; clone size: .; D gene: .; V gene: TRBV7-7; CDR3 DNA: TGTGCTAGCAGCCCGGACAGTCTGAGCTCCTACGAGCAGTACTTC; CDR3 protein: CASSPDSLSSYEQYF
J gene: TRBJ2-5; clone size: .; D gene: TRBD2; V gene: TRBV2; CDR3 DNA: TGTGCCAGCAGTGTACGGACTAGCGGGACAACGGCCCAGTACTTC; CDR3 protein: CASSVRTSGTTAQYF
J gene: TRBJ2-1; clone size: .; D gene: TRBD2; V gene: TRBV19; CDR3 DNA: TGTGCCAGTAGTATAGATCTATTTCGGACTAGACCATACAATGAGCAGTTCTTC; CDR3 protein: CASSIDLFRTRPYNEQFF
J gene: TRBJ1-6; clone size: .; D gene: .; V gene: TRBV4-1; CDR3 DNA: TGCGCCAGCAGCCAAGGGGGGGGGTTTAATAATTCACCCCTCCACTTT; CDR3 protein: CASSQGGGFNNSPLHF
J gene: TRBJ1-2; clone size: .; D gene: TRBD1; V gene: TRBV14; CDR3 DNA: TGTGCCAGCAGCCAAGCCATGGGCAGGGGGTCTAACTATGGCTACACCTTC; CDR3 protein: CASSQAMGRGSNYGYTF
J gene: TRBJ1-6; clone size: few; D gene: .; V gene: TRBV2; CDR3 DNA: TGTGCCAGCAGGGACAGAACGGCAAATTCACCCCTCCACTTT; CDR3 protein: CASRDRTANSPLHF
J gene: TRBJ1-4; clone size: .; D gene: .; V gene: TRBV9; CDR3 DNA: TGTGCCAGCAGCCAGGGACACTTGGGAGAAAAACTGTTTTTT; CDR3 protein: CASSQGHLGEKLFF
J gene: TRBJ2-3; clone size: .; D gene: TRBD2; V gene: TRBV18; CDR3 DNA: TGTGCCAGCTCAGGACTAGCGGGTATAGATATGCAGTATTTT; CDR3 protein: CASSGLAGIDMQYF
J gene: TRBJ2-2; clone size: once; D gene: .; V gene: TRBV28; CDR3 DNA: TGTGCCAGTCAGCCGCGCAGGCTGATTAGTACCACCGGGGAGCTGTTTTTT; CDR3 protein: CASQPRRLISTTGELFF
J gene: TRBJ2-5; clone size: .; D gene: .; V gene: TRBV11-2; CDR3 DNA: TGTGCCAGCAGGGCTGGCGGCGTGGAGACCCAGTACTTC; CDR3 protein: CASRAGGVETQYF
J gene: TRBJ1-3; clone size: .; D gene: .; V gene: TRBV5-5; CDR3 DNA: TGTGCCAGCAGCTTCCCGGGAAACACCATATATTTT; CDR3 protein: CASSFPGNTIYF
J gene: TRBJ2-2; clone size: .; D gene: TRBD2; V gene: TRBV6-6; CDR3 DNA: TGTGCCAGCAGACTAGCGGGGGGGCAGAATACCGGGGAGCTGTTTTTT; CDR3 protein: CASRLAGGQNTGELFF
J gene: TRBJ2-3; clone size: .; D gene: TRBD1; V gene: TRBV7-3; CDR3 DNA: TGTGCCAGCAGCATACAGACAGGGGGCCCCACAGATACGCAGTATTTT; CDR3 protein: CASSIQTGGPTDTQYF